Here is one T cell receptor beta chain with its context. J lost 2 bases, V lost 5 bases, and 6 bases had no gene match. Germline-derived CDR1 and CDR2 are SGHRS and YFSETQ. The CDR3 extends over 14 amino acids. This entry belongs to a study of blood T cell repertoires in COVID-19. Clones were read by immunoSEQ multiplex PCR, and TCRdb kept only the in-frame ones, dropping some. The sample carries approximately 210,000 clones, approximately 91% recorded once. The receptor comes from a man aged 35 to 55 with acute or convalescent COVID-19. The sequenced sample consisted of peripheral blood. V and J are TRBV5-1 and TRBJ1-2, with 7 nucleotides matching TRBD1. In nucleotides, the CDR3 is TGCGCCAGCAGAACCATGGACAGGAACTATGGCTACACCTTC. It translates to CASRTMDRNYGYTF.